What follows describes a single T cell receptor (beta chain). As yet, its antigen is unknown. The source of the sample is a study of cytomegalovirus exposure and HLA in healthy donors. Study background: Approximately 80 million unique TCRs from HLA-typed donors were held in an early data release. Study-wide results and limits: An Asian-associated ancestry cluster reportedly showed fewer N-insertions than the roughly 600-donor mean in a later analysis. The authors later found TCR association rates varying by HLA locus, with DRB1 most and HLA-C fewest.

Looked up from germline, CDR1 is SGHVS and CDR2 is FQNEAQ. The CDR3 totals 15 residues. Germline trimming cut 5 bases from V and 5 bases from J; bases unmatched to any gene: 9. Donors showed nominal health when sampled, although they likely had unrecorded immune exposures. This PCR relied on a set of 60 Vbeta primers and 13 Jbeta primers. Sequencing used immunoSEQ multiplex PCR; TCRdb keeps in-frame clones, though not all of them. The table shows approximately 170,000 clones, with about 85% occurring only once. V and J are TRBV7-8 and TRBJ1-5; TRBD1 aligns across 7 bases. The TCR originated in a man in his fifties or sixties in good health and CMV-seropositive. The source material was PBMCs. The CDR3 coding sequence is TGTGCCAGCAGCGGAGACAGGGTCTTCTATCAGCCCCAGCATTTT. As protein: CASSGDRVFYQPQHF. Full variable domain (rest looked up from reference TRBV7-8 and TRBJ1-5): GAGVSQSPRYKVAKRGQDVALRCDPISGHVSLFWYQQALGQGPEFLTYFQNEAQLDKSGLPSDRFFAERPEGSVSTLKIQRTQQEDSAVYLCASSGDRVFYQPQHFGDGTRLSIL.